Listed below are T cell receptor beta chains from one sample, sequenced in a study of blood T cell repertoires in COVID-19. Produced via immunoSEQ multiplex PCR; TCRdb's table is partial and in-frame only. The profile covers over 150,000 clones, with 83% appearing a single time and over 2% taken by the ten largest. The sample consisted of peripheral blood. These receptors were obtained from a woman older than 75 with acute or convalescent COVID-19. Each CDR3 is given with its conserved first and last residue. A D gene is named only where the DNA matches it firmly. Some rows mark clone size as missing; the rest say once, few, many or name a class of expanded clone.

abundance: .; v_gene: TRBV18; j_gene: TRBJ2-5; d_gene: .; CDR3nt: TGTGCCAGCTCACCATCCGGGTACCAAGAGACCCAGTACTTC; CDR3aa: CASSPSGYQETQYF
abundance: .; v_gene: TRBV30; j_gene: TRBJ1-1; d_gene: .; CDR3nt: TGTGCCTGCGTGGGGGGTTTGAACACTGAAGCTTTCTTT; CDR3aa: CACVGGLNTEAFF
abundance: .; v_gene: TRBV6-5; j_gene: TRBJ1-1; d_gene: TRBD1; CDR3nt: TGTGCCAGCAGTTCACGCTTGGGACAGGGGGGAACTGAAGCTTTCTTT; CDR3aa: CASSSRLGQGGTEAFF
abundance: .; v_gene: TRBV30; j_gene: TRBJ2-7; d_gene: .; CDR3nt: TGTGCCTGGAGCGTGGGGCCCTACGAGCAGTACTTC; CDR3aa: CAWSVGPYEQYF
abundance: .; v_gene: TRBV4-1; j_gene: TRBJ2-6; d_gene: .; CDR3nt: TGCGCCAGCAGCCCCGGCGGAGGAACTGGGGCCAACGTCCTGACTTTC; CDR3aa: CASSPGGGTGANVLTF
abundance: once; v_gene: TRBV6-5; j_gene: TRBJ1-2; d_gene: TRBD1; CDR3nt: TGTGCCGTCGGGACAGCCTCGAACGGAGGCTACACCTTC; CDR3aa: CAVGTASNGGYTF
abundance: .; v_gene: TRBV30; j_gene: TRBJ2-3; d_gene: .; CDR3nt: TGTGCCTGGAGTGGAGGGTCGGGGGTAGATACGCAGTATTTT; CDR3aa: CAWSGGSGVDTQYF
abundance: .; v_gene: TRBV5-8; j_gene: TRBJ1-1; d_gene: .; CDR3nt: TGTGCCAGCAGCTTATCAGGCCCCAGGTACACTGAAGCTTTCTTT; CDR3aa: CASSLSGPRYTEAFF
abundance: .; v_gene: TRBV5-4; j_gene: TRBJ2-1; d_gene: .; CDR3nt: TGTGCCAGCAGCTTGCCGGCAGGGGTTAATGAGCAGTTCTTC; CDR3aa: CASSLPAGVNEQFF
abundance: .; v_gene: TRBV12-3/TRBV12-4; j_gene: TRBJ2-7; d_gene: .; CDR3nt: TGTGCCAGCAGTCAGGGTCCCTACGAGGAGCAGTACTTC; CDR3aa: CASSQGPYEEQYF
abundance: .; v_gene: TRBV28; j_gene: TRBJ1-6; d_gene: TRBD1; CDR3nt: TGTGCCAGCAGCGTCTTGACAGGGATGTGGGCCCTCCACTTT; CDR3aa: CASSVLTGMWALHF
abundance: .; v_gene: TRBV19; j_gene: TRBJ1-5; d_gene: TRBD1; CDR3nt: TGTGCCAGTAGCTCAACAGGGGGAGAACAGCCCCAGCATTTT; CDR3aa: CASSSTGGEQPQHF
abundance: once; v_gene: TRBV7-2; j_gene: TRBJ2-1; d_gene: .; CDR3nt: TGTGCCAGCAGCCCAGACAGGACTTCGAACTACAATGAGCAGTTCTTC; CDR3aa: CASSPDRTSNYNEQFF
abundance: few; v_gene: TRBV7-9; j_gene: TRBJ2-7; d_gene: .; CDR3nt: TGTGCCAGCAGCGGAGAAGTAAATCGGCTTATGGAAGAGCAGTACTTC; CDR3aa: CASSGEVNRLMEEQYF
abundance: once; v_gene: TRBV6-5; j_gene: TRBJ2-3; d_gene: .; CDR3nt: TGTGCCAGCAGTTACTACGGTACAGATACGCAGTATTTT; CDR3aa: CASSYYGTDTQYF
abundance: .; v_gene: TRBV7-2; j_gene: TRBJ2-3; d_gene: TRBD2; CDR3nt: TGTGCCAGCAGCTTTAAGACTAGCCACCTCCCAGATACGCAGTATTTT; CDR3aa: CASSFKTSHLPDTQYF
abundance: once; v_gene: TRBV5-1; j_gene: TRBJ2-5; d_gene: TRBD1; CDR3nt: TGCGCCAGCAGCTCCAGACAGGGGGGAGAGACCCAGTACTTC; CDR3aa: CASSSRQGGETQYF
abundance: .; v_gene: TRBV19; j_gene: TRBJ1-2; d_gene: .; CDR3nt: TGTGCCAGTAGTATAGATCGTCCAGGGGACGTCGGCTACACCTTC; CDR3aa: CASSIDRPGDVGYTF
abundance: .; v_gene: TRBV18; j_gene: TRBJ2-2; d_gene: TRBD1; CDR3nt: TGTGCCAGCTCACAGGGACAGGCGAACACCGGGGAGCTGTTTTTT; CDR3aa: CASSQGQANTGELFF
abundance: .; v_gene: TRBV3-1/TRBV3-2; j_gene: TRBJ2-7; d_gene: TRBD2; CDR3nt: TGTGCCAGCAGCCAGGCGGGGGGGTCGTCCTACGAGCAGTACTTC; CDR3aa: CASSQAGGSSYEQYF
abundance: .; v_gene: TRBV12-3/TRBV12-4; j_gene: TRBJ1-2; d_gene: .; CDR3nt: TGTGCCAGCAGGCCTCAGAACTATTATGGCTACACCTTC; CDR3aa: CASRPQNYYGYTF
abundance: .; v_gene: TRBV3-1/TRBV3-2; j_gene: TRBJ2-3; d_gene: .; CDR3nt: TGTGCCAGCAGCCCGACAGGAACAGATACGCAGTATTTT; CDR3aa: CASSPTGTDTQYF
abundance: .; v_gene: TRBV6-5; j_gene: TRBJ2-5; d_gene: TRBD1; CDR3nt: TGTGCCAGCGGGGACAGGGGAGAGACCCAGTACTTC; CDR3aa: CASGDRGETQYF
abundance: .; v_gene: TRBV11-2; j_gene: TRBJ2-3; d_gene: .; CDR3nt: TGTGCCAGCAGCCGCGTAGTGGGGGGTTTAATCGCAGATACGCAGTATTTT; CDR3aa: CASSRVVGGLIADTQYF
abundance: .; v_gene: TRBV19; j_gene: TRBJ1-5; d_gene: TRBD1; CDR3nt: TGTGCCAGTAGAGGGACAGGGGGCCAGCCCCAGCATTTT; CDR3aa: CASRGTGGQPQHF
abundance: .; v_gene: TRBV13; j_gene: TRBJ1-3; d_gene: .; CDR3nt: TGTGCCAGCAGCTTAAGGCGGGGCCTCTCTGGAAACACCATATATTTT; CDR3aa: CASSLRRGLSGNTIYF
abundance: .; v_gene: TRBV30; j_gene: TRBJ2-2; d_gene: TRBD1; CDR3nt: TGTGCCTGGAGTGGGCAGGGGGCCGGGGAGCTGTTTTTT; CDR3aa: CAWSGQGAGELFF
abundance: .; v_gene: TRBV7-9; j_gene: TRBJ1-5; d_gene: .; CDR3nt: TGTGCCAGCAGCACCGACGGACTCAGCAATCAGCCCCAGCATTTT; CDR3aa: CASSTDGLSNQPQHF
abundance: .; v_gene: TRBV28; j_gene: TRBJ2-7; d_gene: TRBD1; CDR3nt: TGTGCCACCACGAGGGGGCCAACCTCCTACGAGCAGTACTTC; CDR3aa: CATTRGPTSYEQYF
abundance: once; v_gene: TRBV27; j_gene: TRBJ2-1; d_gene: .; CDR3nt: TGTGCCAGCAGTCTAGGTCATGAGCAGTTCTTC; CDR3aa: CASSLGHEQFF
abundance: .; v_gene: TRBV5-1; j_gene: TRBJ1-1; d_gene: TRBD1; CDR3nt: TGCGCCAGCAGCTACGGGACAGACCTTGAAGCTTTCTTT; CDR3aa: CASSYGTDLEAFF